This T cell receptor (beta chain) is from a study of T cell changes during pregnancy in multiple sclerosis. Using immunoSEQ multiplex PCR, the repertoire was profiled, and TCRdb retains in-frame clones only, with some absent. The data contain about 48,000 clones, 85% to 95% of them singletons. Unmatched junction bases numbered 7, after V lost 7 bases and J lost 4 bases. Germline V gene data show CDR1 as SGHRS and CDR2 as YFSETQ. The CDR3 is made up of 13 amino acids. The chain links TRBV5-1 to TRBJ2-7; the match to TRBD1 covers 8 bases. This specimen consisted of CD4+ T cells from peripheral blood mononuclear cells, obtained in the third trimester of pregnancy. The TCR sequence derives from a female donor with multiple sclerosis, enrolled in a pregnancy study. CDR3 nucleotide sequence: TGCGCCAGCGGAGACAGGGGATCTTACGAGCAGTACTTC. Its protein product is CASGDRGSYEQYF.